Reported below is one TCR beta chain. This sample stems from a study of OX40 agonist ivuxolimab in advanced cancers. Background on the study: Patients in dose escalation had liver, melanoma, kidney or head and neck cancers.

The CDR3 runs 16 residues. Germline V gene sequence: CDR1 SGHRS, CDR2 YFSETQ. V was clipped by 3 bases and J by 1 base; unmatched bases: 7. TCRdb keeps only in-frame clones here, not all; method: immunoSEQ multiplex PCR. The data hold approximately 72,000 clones, with approximately 86% observed a single time. The specimen was CD4+ or CD8+ T cells sorted from blood, collected in a trial of the OX40 agonist ivuxolimab. This clonotype was sampled from an adult with an advanced solid tumor such as melanoma, head and neck, liver or kidney cancer. V is TRBV5-1 and J is TRBJ2-3; TRBD1 matches 8 bases. The CDR3 region has the DNA TGCGCCAGCAGCTACGGCCCGGGACAGGGCACAGATACGCAGTATTTT. Amino acids: CASSYGPGQGTDTQYF.